The rows below give T cell receptor beta chains drawn from one sample of a study of T cell changes during pregnancy in multiple sclerosis. Clones were read by immunoSEQ multiplex PCR, and TCRdb kept only the in-frame ones, dropping some. The data show about 36,000 clones, approximately 89% seen once. The sequenced sample was CD8+ T cells from peripheral blood mononuclear cells, obtained in the third trimester of pregnancy. The receptor set was obtained from a female donor with multiple sclerosis, enrolled in a pregnancy study. Both conserved end residues are part of each CDR3. The order of the fields is V gene, clone size, J gene, D gene, CDR3 protein, CDR3 DNA. The D gene is left open where the match is weak. Not every row has a clone size; where given, it reads once, few, many or a size class.

V gene: TRBV5-6
clone size: once
J gene: TRBJ1-1
D gene: .
CDR3 protein: CASSGGGNTEAFF
CDR3 DNA: TGTGCCAGCAGCGGTGGAGGGAACACTGAAGCTTTCTTT

V gene: TRBV2
clone size: medium-sized
J gene: TRBJ1-3
D gene: .
CDR3 protein: CASSAGAGGNTIYF
CDR3 DNA: TGTGCCAGCAGTGCAGGGGCTGGCGGAAACACCATATATTTT

V gene: TRBV27
clone size: .
J gene: TRBJ2-7
D gene: .
CDR3 protein: CASSWIGTSGYEQYF
CDR3 DNA: TGTGCCAGCAGTTGGATCGGGACATCAGGCTACGAGCAGTACTTC

V gene: TRBV7-9
clone size: .
J gene: TRBJ2-1
D gene: .
CDR3 protein: CASSFTGNPLSSYNEQFF
CDR3 DNA: TGTGCCAGCAGCTTTACAGGAAACCCACTGAGCTCCTACAATGAGCAGTTCTTC

V gene: TRBV29-1
clone size: .
J gene: TRBJ2-7
D gene: .
CDR3 protein: CSVEDPGEESYEQYF
CDR3 DNA: TGCAGCGTTGAAGATCCCGGGGAGGAGTCCTACGAGCAGTACTTC

V gene: TRBV4-1
clone size: few
J gene: TRBJ1-4
D gene: .
CDR3 protein: CASSQEGVREKLFF
CDR3 DNA: TGCGCCAGCAGCCAAGAAGGAGTTCGTGAAAAACTGTTTTTT

V gene: TRBV11-2
clone size: .
J gene: TRBJ1-1
D gene: .
CDR3 protein: CASSLDSGYEAFF
CDR3 DNA: TGTGCCAGCAGCTTAGATTCCGGGTATGAAGCTTTCTTT

V gene: TRBV15
clone size: .
J gene: TRBJ2-1
D gene: .
CDR3 protein: CATRGGYNEQFF
CDR3 DNA: TGTGCCACCAGGGGGGGTTACAATGAGCAGTTCTTC

V gene: TRBV25-1
clone size: .
J gene: TRBJ2-7
D gene: TRBD1
CDR3 protein: CASSDLNPGQGSEQYF
CDR3 DNA: TGTGCCAGCAGTGACCTCAATCCGGGACAGGGCTCCGAGCAGTACTTC

V gene: TRBV7-8
clone size: many
J gene: TRBJ2-7
D gene: TRBD1
CDR3 protein: CASSLAVDRTYEQYF
CDR3 DNA: TGTGCCAGCAGCTTAGCAGTGGACAGGACCTACGAGCAGTACTTC

V gene: TRBV5-6
clone size: .
J gene: TRBJ2-5
D gene: TRBD1
CDR3 protein: CASSGQGETQYF
CDR3 DNA: TGTGCCAGCAGCGGACAGGGAGAGACCCAGTACTTC

V gene: TRBV19
clone size: .
J gene: TRBJ2-1
D gene: TRBD2
CDR3 protein: CASSIGGTSGTYNEQFF
CDR3 DNA: TGTGCCAGTAGTATAGGGGGGACTAGCGGGACGTACAATGAGCAGTTCTTC

V gene: TRBV18
clone size: .
J gene: TRBJ2-6
D gene: TRBD1
CDR3 protein: CASSLTGTGVPSSGANVLTF
CDR3 DNA: TGTGCCAGCTCACTAACCGGGACAGGGGTCCCCAGCTCTGGGGCCAACGTCCTGACTTTC

V gene: TRBV4-2
clone size: .
J gene: TRBJ2-2
D gene: TRBD2
CDR3 protein: CASSHVAGEVSTGELFF
CDR3 DNA: TGTGCCAGCAGCCACGTAGCGGGAGAGGTTAGCACCGGGGAGCTGTTTTTT

V gene: TRBV2
clone size: .
J gene: TRBJ2-7
D gene: TRBD1
CDR3 protein: CASRGWTGEVSEQYF
CDR3 DNA: TGTGCCAGCAGAGGATGGACAGGGGAGGTTAGCGAGCAGTACTTC

V gene: TRBV4-1
clone size: once
J gene: TRBJ2-1
D gene: .
CDR3 protein: CASSQDLGEGFYNEQFF
CDR3 DNA: TGCGCCAGCAGCCAAGATTTAGGGGAAGGGTTTTACAATGAGCAGTTCTTC

V gene: TRBV28
clone size: .
J gene: TRBJ2-7
D gene: TRBD1
CDR3 protein: CASSSPRQGLRYEQYF
CDR3 DNA: TGTGCCAGCAGTTCCCCTCGACAGGGGTTACGGTACGAGCAGTACTTC

V gene: TRBV7-9
clone size: .
J gene: TRBJ2-1
D gene: TRBD2
CDR3 protein: CASSLPRLAGGNEQFF
CDR3 DNA: TGTGCCAGCAGCTTGCCTCGACTAGCGGGAGGCAATGAGCAGTTCTTC

V gene: TRBV5-6
clone size: .
J gene: TRBJ2-1
D gene: TRBD1
CDR3 protein: CASSPYFLTGTGEQFF
CDR3 DNA: TGTGCCAGCAGCCCGTACTTTTTGACAGGGACCGGTGAGCAGTTCTTC

V gene: TRBV5-4
clone size: .
J gene: TRBJ1-2
D gene: .
CDR3 protein: CASSLPVSYGYTF
CDR3 DNA: TGTGCCAGCAGCTTGCCCGTCAGCTATGGCTACACCTTC

V gene: TRBV6-5
clone size: .
J gene: TRBJ2-1
D gene: .
CDR3 protein: CASSYLASRVNEQFF
CDR3 DNA: TGTGCCAGCAGTTACTTGGCTAGCCGCGTCAATGAGCAGTTCTTC